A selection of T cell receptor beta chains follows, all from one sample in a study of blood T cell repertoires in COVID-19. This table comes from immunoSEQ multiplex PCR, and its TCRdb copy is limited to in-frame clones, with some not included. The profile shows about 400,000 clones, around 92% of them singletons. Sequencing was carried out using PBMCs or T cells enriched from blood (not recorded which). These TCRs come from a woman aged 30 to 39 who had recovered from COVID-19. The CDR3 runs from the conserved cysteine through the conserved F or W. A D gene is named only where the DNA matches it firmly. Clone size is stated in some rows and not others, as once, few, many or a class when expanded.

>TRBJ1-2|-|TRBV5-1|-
CASSPGQRNYGYTF
TGCGCCAGCAGTCCGGGACAACGGAACTATGGCTACACCTTC
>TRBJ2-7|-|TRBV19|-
CASTPGGGRFSIYEQYF
TGTGCCAGTACCCCAGGAGGAGGCCGCTTTAGTATCTACGAGCAGTACTTC
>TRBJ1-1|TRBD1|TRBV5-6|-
CASSSDRVGTEAFF
TGTGCCAGCAGCTCAGACAGGGTTGGCACTGAAGCTTTCTTT
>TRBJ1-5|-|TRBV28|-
CASSLGGEYSNQPQHF
TGTGCCAGCAGTTTGGGGGGGGAATATAGCAATCAGCCCCAGCATTTT
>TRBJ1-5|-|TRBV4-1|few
CASSQAPPGDQPQHF
TGCGCCAGCAGCCAAGCCCCACCCGGGGATCAGCCCCAGCATTTT
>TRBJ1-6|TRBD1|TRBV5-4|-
CASSLDIGQGGNSPLHF
TGTGCCAGCAGCTTGGACATAGGGCAAGGGGGCAATTCACCCCTCCACTTT
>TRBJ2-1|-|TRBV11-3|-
CASSAGIQGNNEQFF
TGTGCCAGCAGCGCAGGGATACAGGGTAACAATGAGCAGTTCTTC
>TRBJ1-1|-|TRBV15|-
CATSRSSGIEAFF
TGTGCCACCAGCAGATCCTCGGGGATAGAAGCTTTCTTT
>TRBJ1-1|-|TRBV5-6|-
CASSPRLRVDMNTEAFF
TGTGCCAGCAGCCCGAGATTGCGGGTCGATATGAACACTGAAGCTTTCTTT
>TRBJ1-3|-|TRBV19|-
CASSIPRGTYRSGNTIYF
TGTGCCAGTAGTATACCCCGGGGGACGTACCGCTCTGGAAACACCATATATTTT
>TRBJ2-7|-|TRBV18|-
CASSQDTTTYEQYF
TGTGCCAGCTCACAGGACACGACCACCTACGAGCAGTACTTC
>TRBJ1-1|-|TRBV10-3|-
CATRGVTEAFF
TGTGCCACCAGGGGCGTCACTGAAGCTTTCTTT
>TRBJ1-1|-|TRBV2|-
CASTLRNTEAFF
TGTGCCAGCACCCTTCGGAACACTGAAGCTTTCTTT
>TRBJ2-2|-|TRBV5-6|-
CASTTGLFPPSTGELFF
TGTGCCAGCACCACCGGACTTTTCCCCCCTTCAACCGGGGAGCTGTTTTTT
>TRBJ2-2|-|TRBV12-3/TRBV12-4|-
CASSPDKGELFF
TGTGCCAGCAGCCCAGACAAAGGGGAGCTGTTTTTT
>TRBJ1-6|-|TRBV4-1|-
CASSQDSRVSPLHF
TGCGCCAGCAGCCAAGATTCGAGGGTCTCACCCCTCCACTTT
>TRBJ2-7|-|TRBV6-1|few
CASSESGTPYEQYF
TGTGCCAGCAGTGAATCTGGGACACCCTACGAGCAGTACTTC
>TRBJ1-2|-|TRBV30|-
CAWSQGPYGYTF
TGTGCCTGGAGTCAGGGCCCCTATGGCTACACCTTC
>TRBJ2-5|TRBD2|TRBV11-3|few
CASSLGTSGSQETQYF
TGTGCCAGCAGCTTGGGGACTAGCGGGTCTCAAGAGACCCAGTACTTC
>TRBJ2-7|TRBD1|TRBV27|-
CASSLSGQIYEQYF
TGTGCCAGCAGTTTATCGGGACAGATATACGAGCAGTACTTC
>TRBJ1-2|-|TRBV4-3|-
CASSRTASYGYTF
TGCGCCAGCAGCAGGACTGCATCCTATGGCTACACCTTC
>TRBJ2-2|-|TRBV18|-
CASSPEGGKRAGELFF
TGTGCCAGCTCACCAGAAGGCGGGAAGAGGGCCGGGGAGCTGTTTTTT
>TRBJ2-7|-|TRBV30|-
CAWRTRSYEQYF
TGTGCCTGGAGGACTAGATCCTACGAGCAGTACTTC
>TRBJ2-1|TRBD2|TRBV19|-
CASSIWTSGYNEQFF
TGTGCCAGTAGTATCTGGACTAGCGGATACAATGAGCAGTTCTTC
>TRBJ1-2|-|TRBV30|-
CAWSVPEGRGYGYTF
TGTGCCTGGAGTGTACCGGAGGGGCGGGGCTATGGCTACACCTTC
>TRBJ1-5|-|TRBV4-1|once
CASREEGQRPGPQHF
TGCGCCAGCAGAGAAGAGGGTCAGCGCCCGGGGCCCCAGCATTTT
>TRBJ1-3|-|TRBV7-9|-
CASRTGQSPGNTIYF
TGTGCCAGCAGAACCGGACAGTCCCCTGGAAACACCATATATTTT
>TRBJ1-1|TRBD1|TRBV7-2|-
CASSSGTVEKAFF
TGTGCCAGCAGCTCAGGGACAGTAGAGAAAGCTTTCTTT
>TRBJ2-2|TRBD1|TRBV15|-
CATSRPTKTGIGELFF
TGTGCCACCAGCAGACCTACTAAGACAGGGATAGGGGAGCTGTTTTTT
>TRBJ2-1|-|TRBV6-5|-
CASSYFDEQFF
TGTGCCAGCAGTTATTTCGATGAGCAGTTCTTC
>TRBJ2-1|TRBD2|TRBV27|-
CASSLPSLIGSGSSYNEQFF
TGTGCCAGCAGTTTGCCCTCCCTAATAGGTAGCGGGAGCTCCTACAATGAGCAGTTCTTC
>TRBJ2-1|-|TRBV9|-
CASSVGGESYNEQFF
TGTGCCAGCAGCGTAGGGGGAGAGTCCTACAATGAGCAGTTCTTC
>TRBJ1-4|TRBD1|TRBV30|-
CAWSVGQGLNEKLFF
TGTGCCTGGAGTGTTGGACAGGGCTTAAATGAAAAACTGTTTTTT
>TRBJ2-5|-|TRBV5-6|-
CASSFSWEFGETQYF
TGTGCCAGCAGCTTTAGCTGGGAGTTCGGGGAGACCCAGTACTTC
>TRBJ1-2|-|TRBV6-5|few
CASSWIGGTPYGYTF
TGTGCCAGCAGTTGGATTGGCGGGACCCCCTATGGCTACACCTTC
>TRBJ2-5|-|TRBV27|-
CASSPLFEETQYF
TGTGCCAGCAGCCCTCTCTTTGAAGAGACCCAGTACTTC
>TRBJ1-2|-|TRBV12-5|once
CASGNPRGSYGYTF
TGTGCTAGTGGTAACCCGAGGGGGTCCTATGGCTACACCTTC
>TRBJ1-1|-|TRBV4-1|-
CASRLNRANTEAFF
TGCGCCAGCAGACTTAACAGGGCTAACACTGAAGCTTTCTTT
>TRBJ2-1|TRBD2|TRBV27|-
CASTSGRINEQFF
TGTGCCAGCACTAGCGGGAGGATAAATGAGCAGTTCTTC
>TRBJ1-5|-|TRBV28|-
CASNSGNQPQHF
TGTGCCAGCAATTCGGGCAATCAGCCCCAGCATTTT
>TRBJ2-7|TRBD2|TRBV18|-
CASSTGRRLSSYEQYF
TGTGCCAGCTCAACCGGGAGGCGGTTAAGCTCCTACGAGCAGTACTTC
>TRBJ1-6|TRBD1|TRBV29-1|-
CSASTGYNSPLHF
TGCAGCGCTTCGACAGGGTACAACTCACCCCTCCACTTT
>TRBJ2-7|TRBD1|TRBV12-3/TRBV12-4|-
CASRLGQGISAYF
TGTGCCAGCAGACTTGGACAGGGGATTTCGGCGTACTTC
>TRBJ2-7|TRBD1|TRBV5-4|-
CASSRRDRGYEQYF
TGTGCCAGCAGCCGCCGGGACAGGGGCTACGAGCAGTACTTC
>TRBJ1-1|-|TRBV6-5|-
CASRLQAIGYTEAFF
TGTGCCAGCAGACTACAGGCGATTGGGTATACTGAAGCTTTCTTT
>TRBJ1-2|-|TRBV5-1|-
CASSFGQLANYGYTF
TGCGCCAGCAGCTTTGGACAATTAGCTAACTATGGCTACACCTTC
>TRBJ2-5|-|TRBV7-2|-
CASSLDGALSSETQYF
TGTGCCAGCAGCTTAGATGGGGCTTTGAGCTCAGAGACCCAGTACTTC
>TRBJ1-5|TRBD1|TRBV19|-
CASMVTGGNQPQHF
TGTGCCAGTATGGTGACAGGGGGCAATCAGCCCCAGCATTTT
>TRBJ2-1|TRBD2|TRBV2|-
CASSVVAGGPNEQFF
TGTGCCAGCAGTGTTGTAGCGGGAGGGCCAAATGAGCAGTTCTTC
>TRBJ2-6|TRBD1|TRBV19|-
CASSIGSGQRANVLTF
TGTGCCAGTAGTATAGGGTCGGGACAGCGGGCCAACGTCCTGACTTTC